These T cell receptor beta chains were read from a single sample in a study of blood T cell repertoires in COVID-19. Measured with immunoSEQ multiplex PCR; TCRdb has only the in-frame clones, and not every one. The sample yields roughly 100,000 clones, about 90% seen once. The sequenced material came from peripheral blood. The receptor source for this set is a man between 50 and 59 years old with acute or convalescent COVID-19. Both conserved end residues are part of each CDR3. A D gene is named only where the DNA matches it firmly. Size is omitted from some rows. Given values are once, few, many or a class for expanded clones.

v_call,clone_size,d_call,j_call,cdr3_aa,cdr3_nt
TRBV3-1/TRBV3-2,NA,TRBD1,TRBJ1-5,CASSPRTGDQPQHF,TGTGCCAGCAGCCCCCGAACAGGGGATCAGCCCCAGCATTTT
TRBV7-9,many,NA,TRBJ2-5,CASSPYGGTGETQYF,TGTGCCAGCAGCCCCTACGGCGGGACCGGAGAGACCCAGTACTTC
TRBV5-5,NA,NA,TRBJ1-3,CASTPTPRGGNTIYF,TGTGCCAGCACACCCACCCCCCGGGGTGGAAACACCATATATTTT
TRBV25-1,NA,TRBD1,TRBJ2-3,CASSTGATDTQYF,TGTGCCAGCAGCACAGGGGCCACAGATACGCAGTATTTT
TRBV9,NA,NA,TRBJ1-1,CASSTRDSPGTEAFF,TGTGCCAGCAGCACCCGGGACTCTCCTGGGACTGAAGCTTTCTTT
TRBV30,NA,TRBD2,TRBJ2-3,CALIAGAAGGDTQYF,TGTGCCCTGATCGCGGGAGCCGCCGGGGGAGATACGCAGTATTTT
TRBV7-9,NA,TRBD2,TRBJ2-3,CASSYSGVGTDTQYF,TGTGCCAGCAGCTACAGCGGGGTTGGGACAGATACGCAGTATTTT
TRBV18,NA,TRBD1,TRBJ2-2,CASSPGQAITGELFF,TGTGCCAGCTCGCCCGGACAGGCTATCACCGGGGAGCTGTTTTTT
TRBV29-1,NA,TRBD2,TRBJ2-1,CSVLRGSGRGSSYNEQFF,TGCAGCGTGCTAAGGGGCAGCGGGAGGGGTAGCTCCTACAATGAGCAGTTCTTC
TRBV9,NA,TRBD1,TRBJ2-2,CASSGTGGSTGELFF,TGTGCCAGCAGCGGGACAGGGGGCAGCACCGGGGAGCTGTTTTTT
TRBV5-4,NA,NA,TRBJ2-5,CASSLEDYQETQYF,TGTGCCAGCAGCTTAGAGGACTACCAAGAGACCCAGTACTTC
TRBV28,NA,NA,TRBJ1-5,CASSPRGAGGNQPQHF,TGTGCCAGCAGTCCCCGGGGGGCTGGGGGCAATCAGCCCCAGCATTTT
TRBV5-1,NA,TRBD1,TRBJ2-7,CASSQGQGYIYEQYF,TGCGCCAGCAGCCAAGGACAGGGTTATATCTACGAGCAGTACTTC
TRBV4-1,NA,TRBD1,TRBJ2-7,CASSHVGQGVYEQYF,TGCGCCAGCAGCCACGTCGGACAGGGGGTATACGAGCAGTACTTC
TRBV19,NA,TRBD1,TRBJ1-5,CASSTLGQGAPQPQHF,TGTGCCAGTAGCACCTTGGGACAGGGGGCCCCTCAGCCCCAGCATTTT
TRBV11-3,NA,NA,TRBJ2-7,CASTGTDSYEQYF,TGTGCCAGCACAGGGACTGATTCCTACGAGCAGTACTTC
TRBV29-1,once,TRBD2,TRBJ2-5,CSVSTSGSPGETQYF,TGCAGCGTTTCAACGAGCGGGAGCCCGGGGGAGACCCAGTACTTC
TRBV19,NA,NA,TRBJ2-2,CASSMGRGISNTGELFF,TGTGCCAGTAGTATGGGTAGGGGAATCTCGAACACCGGGGAGCTGTTTTTT
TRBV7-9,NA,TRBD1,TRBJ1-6,CASSPDRGYSPLHF,TGTGCCAGCAGCCCGGACAGGGGGTATTCACCCCTCCACTTT
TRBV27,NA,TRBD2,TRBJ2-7,CASSLGGGRAYYEQYF,TGTGCCAGCAGTTTAGGAGGCGGGAGAGCGTACTACGAGCAGTACTTC
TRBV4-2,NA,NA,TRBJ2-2,CASSQDPHVTRTVTNTGELFF,TGTGCCAGCAGCCAAGATCCCCATGTAACGAGGACAGTGACGAACACCGGGGAGCTGTTTTTT
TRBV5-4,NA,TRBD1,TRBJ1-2,CASSFGQVVSYTF,TGTGCCAGCAGCTTTGGACAGGTCGTCAGCTACACCTTC
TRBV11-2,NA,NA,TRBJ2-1,CASSSLGSVYNEQFF,TGTGCCAGCAGCTCACTCGGAAGCGTATACAATGAGCAGTTCTTC
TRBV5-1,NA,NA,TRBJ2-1,CASSLVAGGYNEQFF,TGCGCCAGCAGCTTGGTTGCGGGCGGGTACAATGAGCAGTTCTTC
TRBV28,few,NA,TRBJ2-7,CASSYLSEQYF,TGTGCCAGCAGTTACCTTAGCGAGCAGTACTTC
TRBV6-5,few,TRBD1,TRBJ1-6,CASTPGQLNSPLHF,TGTGCCAGCACCCCGGGACAGCTCAATTCACCCCTCCACTTT
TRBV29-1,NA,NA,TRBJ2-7,CSVEDGGSYEQYF,TGCAGCGTTGAAGATGGGGGGTCCTACGAGCAGTACTTC
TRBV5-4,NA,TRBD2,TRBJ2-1,CASSPGLANNEQFF,TGTGCCAGCAGCCCTGGACTAGCTAACAATGAGCAGTTCTTC
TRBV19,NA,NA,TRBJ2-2,CASRTGPGELFF,TGTGCCAGTAGGACAGGACCCGGGGAGCTGTTTTTT
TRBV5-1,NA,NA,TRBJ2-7,CASSLDSGGEQYF,TGCGCCAGCAGCTTGGACAGTGGAGGGGAGCAGTACTTC
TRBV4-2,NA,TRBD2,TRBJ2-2,CASSQDGLAGVAGELFF,TGTGCCAGCAGCCAAGATGGACTAGCGGGAGTCGCCGGGGAGCTGTTTTTT
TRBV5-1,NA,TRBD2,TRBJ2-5,CASSPGLAGVETQYF,TGCGCCAGCAGCCCAGGACTAGCGGGAGTTGAGACCCAGTACTTC
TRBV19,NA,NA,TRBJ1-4,CASRAGERTNEKLFF,TGTGCCAGTAGGGCCGGGGAGAGGACTAATGAAAAACTGTTTTTT
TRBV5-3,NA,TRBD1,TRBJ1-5,CARSLEEGAGQPQHF,TGTGCCAGAAGCTTGGAGGAGGGGGCGGGTCAGCCCCAGCATTTT
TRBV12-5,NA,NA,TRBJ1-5,CASGPSDSFNYSNQPQHF,TGTGCTAGTGGTCCTTCGGACAGTTTTAACTATAGCAATCAGCCCCAGCATTTT
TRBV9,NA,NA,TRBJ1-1,CASSPSLAGTEAFF,TGTGCCAGCAGCCCGAGTCTTGCGGGCACTGAAGCTTTCTTT
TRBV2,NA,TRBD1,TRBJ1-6,CASSFPDRLGSPLHF,TGTGCCAGCAGTTTTCCGGACAGGCTAGGTTCACCCCTCCACTTT
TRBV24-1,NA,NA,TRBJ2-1,CATSAGTRLGNEQFF,TGTGCCACCAGTGCGGGGACTCGCCTAGGGAATGAGCAGTTCTTC
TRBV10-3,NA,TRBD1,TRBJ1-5,CATHRGEGNQPQHF,TGTGCCACTCACAGGGGGGAAGGCAATCAGCCCCAGCATTTT
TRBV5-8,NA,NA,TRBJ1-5,CASSLGSRFNQPQHF,TGTGCCAGCAGCTTGGGGAGCAGATTCAATCAGCCCCAGCATTTT
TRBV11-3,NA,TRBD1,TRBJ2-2,CASSGTGEAGELFF,TGTGCCAGCAGCGGGACAGGGGAGGCCGGGGAGCTGTTTTTT
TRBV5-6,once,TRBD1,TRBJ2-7,CASSSDRGRSYEQYF,TGTGCCAGCAGCAGCGACAGGGGACGCTCCTACGAGCAGTACTTC
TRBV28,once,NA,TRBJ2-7,CASSRGLAGYEQYF,TGTGCCAGCAGCAGGGGATTAGCTGGCTACGAGCAGTACTTC
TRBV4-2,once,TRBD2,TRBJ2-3,CASSQTPSGRGTDTQYF,TGTGCCAGCAGCCAAACACCGAGCGGGAGGGGCACAGATACGCAGTATTTT
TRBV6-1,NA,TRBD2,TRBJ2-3,CASSVRLAGGTTDTQYF,TGTGCCAGCAGTGTGCGACTAGCGGGAGGGACCACAGATACGCAGTATTTT
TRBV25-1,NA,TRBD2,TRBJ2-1,CASSTSGSGGEQFF,TGTGCCAGCAGCACTAGCGGGAGCGGGGGTGAGCAGTTCTTC
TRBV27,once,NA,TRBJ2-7,CASSPRTLSYEQYF,TGTGCCAGCAGCCCAAGGACTCTTTCCTACGAGCAGTACTTC
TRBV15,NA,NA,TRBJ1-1,CATSRQNTEAFF,TGTGCCACCAGCAGACAGAACACTGAAGCTTTCTTT
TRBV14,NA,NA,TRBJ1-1,CASSHSGALTEAFF,TGTGCCAGCAGCCATTCAGGGGCGCTCACTGAAGCTTTCTTT
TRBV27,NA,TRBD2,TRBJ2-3,CASRPSSGRVTDTQYF,TGTGCCAGCAGACCATCTAGCGGGAGGGTGACAGATACGCAGTATTTT
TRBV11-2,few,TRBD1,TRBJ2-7,CASSLEGRGLYEQYF,TGTGCCAGCAGCTTAGAAGGCAGGGGGCTTTACGAGCAGTACTTC
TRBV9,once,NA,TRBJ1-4,CASTEHPEAYEKLFF,TGTGCCAGCACCGAGCACCCTGAAGCCTATGAAAAACTGTTTTTT
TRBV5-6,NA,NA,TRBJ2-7,CASSLFDEQYF,TGTGCCAGCAGCTTGTTCGACGAGCAGTACTTC
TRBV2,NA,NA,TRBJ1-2,CASSELGDTYGYTF,TGTGCCAGCAGTGAACTAGGGGACACCTATGGCTACACCTTC
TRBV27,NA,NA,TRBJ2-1,CASSLYNEQFF,TGTGCCAGCAGTCTCTACAATGAGCAGTTCTTC